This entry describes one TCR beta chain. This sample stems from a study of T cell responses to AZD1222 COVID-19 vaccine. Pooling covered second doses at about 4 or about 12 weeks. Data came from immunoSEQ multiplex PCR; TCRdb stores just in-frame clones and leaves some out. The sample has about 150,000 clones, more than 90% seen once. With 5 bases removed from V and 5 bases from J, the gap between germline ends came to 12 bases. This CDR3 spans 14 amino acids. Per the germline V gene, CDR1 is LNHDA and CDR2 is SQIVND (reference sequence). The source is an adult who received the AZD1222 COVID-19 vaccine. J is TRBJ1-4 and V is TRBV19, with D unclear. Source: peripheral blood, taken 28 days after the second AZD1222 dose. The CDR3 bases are TGTGCCAGTAGTCCCGAGGGCCGAAATGAAAAACTGTTTTTT. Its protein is CASSPEGRNEKLFF.